One sample yielded the 4 T cell receptor beta chains listed below, sequenced in a study of T cell responses to AZD1222 COVID-19 vaccine. The method was immunoSEQ multiplex PCR; TCRdb's version includes in-frame clones alone and lacks a portion of them. The sample shows about 260,000 clones, roughly 93% of them seen only once. This specimen consisted of peripheral blood, obtained on day 0 of AZD1222 vaccination. The source of these receptors is an adult in good health.

The chain combines TRBV7-8 with TRBJ2-1, with 9 bases lining up with TRBD2. The ends lost 6 bases at V and 0 bases at J; junction bases unmatched: 3. This CDR3 comprises 15 residues. Germline loops: CDR1 SGHVS, CDR2 FQNEAQ. CDR3 sequence: CASRRTSDSYNEQFF. For the CDR3, the DNA is TGTGCCAGCAGGCGGACTAGCGACTCCTACAATGAGCAGTTCTTC. Complete variable domain (other parts from reference TRBV7-8 and TRBJ2-1): GAGVSQSPRYKVAKRGQDVALRCDPISGHVSLFWYQQALGQGPEFLTYFQNEAQLDKSGLPSDRFFAERPEGSVSTLKIQRTQQEDSAVYLCASRRTSDSYNEQFFGPGTRLTVL.

This clone was seen only a few times. V and J are TRBV28 and TRBJ1-4, with D uncertain. V was trimmed by 3 bases and J by 4 bases, leaving 15 bases between them. The length of the CDR3 is 16 residues. CDR1 and CDR2 from the germline V gene are MDHEN and SYDVKM. In DNA form, the CDR3 reads TGTGCCAGCAGTTTGCCCTACGGGAACTATAATGAAAAACTGTTTTTT. Its protein product is CASSLPYGNYNEKLFF.

This rearrangement joins TRBV3-1 (or the pseudogene TRBV3-2) to TRBJ2-7; D tentatively fits TRBD1 or TRBD2 (5 bases each). The V gene's germline CDR1 is LGHDT and CDR2 YNNKEL (reference sequence). Trimming removed 3 bases from V and 0 bases from J, with 9 bases in between. CDR3 length: 14 amino acids. The CDR3 protein is CASSQGPFSYEQYF. The CDR3 DNA sequence: TGTGCCAGCAGCCAGGGACCGTTCTCCTACGAGCAGTACTTC.

The chain joins TRBV28 to TRBJ1-2, with D possibly being TRBD1 (5 bases). Trimming pared 9 bases from V and 8 bases from J, leaving 16 bases between. The CDR3 is made up of 12 amino acids. Germline V gene data show CDR1 as MDHEN and CDR2 as SYDVKM. The CDR3 DNA reads as TGTGCCAGTGACCCGGGGCCGCCAGGCTACACCTTC. Protein sequence: CASDPGPPGYTF.